These 30 T cell receptor beta chains originate from one sample sequenced in a study of early T cells in non-severe SARS-CoV-2 infection. TCRdb redid the calling of the 5' RACE reads with MiXCR, one entry per CDR3 protein. The data contain approximately 57,000 distinct CDR3 sequences, around 12% of them singletons. The specimen was whole blood. The receptors come from an adult who was a healthcare worker with PCR-confirmed SARS-CoV-2 infection or an uninfected control (not recorded which).

A few counts support this clonotype. The CDR3 DNA is TGTGCCAGCAGCAGTCAAGGCAGGGGAGAGACCCAGTACTTC. Encoded protein: CASSSQGRGETQYF. The chain couples TRBV6-1 to TRBJ2-5; weak D call: TRBD1 (6 bases). Deletions cut 6 bases from V and 4 bases from J, with 15 bases between. This CDR3 has 14 residues. Germline values: CDR1 MNHNS, CDR2 SASEGT.

This clonotype has a count of ten or more. The gene calls are TRBV5-5 and TRBJ2-3; weak D call: TRBD1 (6 bases). V was trimmed by 0 bases and J by 0 bases, leaving 8 bases between them. CDR1 is SGHKS and CDR2 is YYEKEE in the germline V gene (reference sequence). This CDR3 spans 15 amino acids. Here the CDR3 reads CASSLAGASTDTQYF. CDR3 in DNA: TGTGCCAGCAGCTTGGCAGGGGCTAGCACAGATACGCAGTATTTT.

To note about this clonotype: With a much larger clone just one base away, this may be a read error. The chain carries TRBV19 and TRBJ1-4; tentative D call: TRBD1 (6 bases). CDR1 and CDR2 from the germline V gene are LNHDA and SQIVND (reference sequence). The CDR3 length is 16 residues. The CDR3 nucleotides are TGTGCCAGTAACCCCCGTCAGGGGACAACTATTGAAAAACTGTTTTTT. It translates to CASNPRQGTTIEKLFF.

A few counts support this clonotype. The chain joins TRBV29-1 to TRBJ1-2; weak D call: TRBD1 (6 bases). Trimming cost V 5 bases and J 2 bases, with 15 bases left between them. The V gene's germline CDR1 is SQVTM and CDR2 ANQGSEA. The CDR3 length is 14 residues. CDR3 sequence reads: CSVKIGQGNYGYTF. Written as DNA, the CDR3 is TGCAGCGTTAAAATCGGCCAGGGGAACTATGGCTACACCTTC. The complete variable domain, with remaining parts taken from reference TRBV29-1 and TRBJ1-2, reads SAVISQKPSRDICQRGTSLTIQCQVDSQVTMMFWYRQQPGQSLTLIATANQGSEATYESGFVIDKFPISRPNLTFSTLTVSNMSPEDSSIYLCSVKIGQGNYGYTFGSGTRLTVV.

This clonotype was detected many times. The gene calls are TRBV9 and TRBJ1-6; TRBD1 is a possible D gene (6 bases). The CDR3 sequence is 16 residues long. The V gene's germline CDR1 is SGDLS and CDR2 YYNGEE. Trimming cost V 4 bases and J 3 bases, with 14 bases left between them. The DNA for the CDR3 is TGTGCCAGCAGCATTGGACAGCAAGACTATAATTCACCCCTCCACTTT. Protein: CASSIGQQDYNSPLHF.

This clonotype was observed a few times. The chain couples TRBV7-6 to TRBJ2-1, with D possibly matching TRBD1 (6 bases). Deletions cut 9 bases from V and 7 bases from J, with 13 bases between. Germline V gives CDR1 SGHVS, CDR2 FNYEAQ. The CDR3 consists of 12 residues. Here the CDR3 reads CASAGVKNEQFF. DNA of the CDR3: TGTGCCAGTGCAGGGGTGAAGAATGAGCAGTTCTTC.

The chain links TRBV7-9 to TRBJ2-7; D unresolved. Trimming removed 2 bases from V and 4 bases from J, with 6 bases in between. The CDR3 has 12 amino acids. Per germline, CDR1 SEHNR and CDR2 FQNEAQ (reference sequence). The CDR3 here is CASSLSGYEQYF. The CDR3, as DNA: TGTGCCAGCAGCTTATCCGGATACGAGCAGTACTTC.

This clonotype was observed at least ten times. V is TRBV5-1 and J is TRBJ1-6, with 10 bases fitting TRBD1. The CDR3 totals 15 residues. Trimming removed 4 bases from V and 5 bases from J; junction bases left unmatched: 3. Per germline, CDR1 SGHRS and CDR2 YFSETQ. CDR3 DNA sequence: TGCGCCAGCAGCACCGGGACAGGGGATAATTCACCCCTCCACTTT. Translation: CASSTGTGDNSPLHF.

J is TRBJ1-2 and V is TRBV29-1; D is undetermined. V was pared by 7 bases and J by 4 bases, with 25 bases between. The CDR3 has 16 amino acids. Germline V CDR1 and CDR2: SQVTM, ANQGSEA. The CDR3 here is CSALWRPLYLPYGYTF. As DNA, the CDR3 is TGCAGCGCCCTTTGGAGGCCCCTTTACCTTCCCTATGGCTACACCTTC.

In its sample, this clonotype was seen a few times. This chain links TRBV6-5 with TRBJ2-1, with 8 bases matching TRBD2. Trimming took 3 bases from V and 2 from J; bases not matched to a gene: 9. Germline loops: CDR1 MNHEY, CDR2 SVGAGI. The CDR3 runs 17 residues. The CDR3 region is CASSYSGVLSTYNEQFF. The CDR3 DNA follows: TGTGCCAGCAGTTATAGCGGGGTATTGTCAACCTACAATGAGCAGTTCTTC.

The chain carries TRBV7-9 and TRBJ2-1; 14 bases line up with TRBD2. Germline lookup yields CDR1 SEHNR and CDR2 FQNEAQ (reference sequence). Trimming removed 5 bases from V and 6 bases from J; junction bases left unmatched: 6. The CDR3 is 16 residues long. Written as DNA, the CDR3 is TGTGCCAGCAGCCTAACCGGGACTAGCGGGGGCAATGAGCAGTTCTTC. As protein: CASSLTGTSGGNEQFF.

The sample holds a few counts of this clonotype. The chain recombines TRBV12-3 or TRBV12-4 with TRBJ1-5, with 7 positions matching TRBD1. Losses at the gene ends were 6 bases for V and 2 bases for J; bases not matched to a gene: 10. The CDR3 has 16 residues. CDR3 in amino acids: CASREDIGQGNQPQHF. CDR3 nucleotides: TGTGCCAGCAGGGAAGACATCGGACAGGGCAATCAGCCCCAGCATTTT.

This clonotype came up many times. This chain connects TRBV7-2 to TRBJ2-7; 9 nucleotides agree with TRBD1. Trimming took 5 bases from V and 6 from J; bases not matched to a gene: 11. Germline values: CDR1 SGHTA, CDR2 FQGNSA. This CDR3 has 15 residues. The CDR3 coding sequence is TGTGCCAGCAGCCTTCACGGACAGGGGTTAGGCGAGCAGTACTTC. It is translated as CASSLHGQGLGEQYF. The whole variable domain, filled in from reference TRBV7-2 and TRBJ2-7, reads GAGVSQSPSNKVTEKGKDVELRCDPISGHTALYWYRQSLGQGLEFLIYFQGNSAPDKSGLPSDRFSAERTGGSVSTLTIQRTQQEDSAVYLCASSLHGQGLGEQYFGPGTRLTVT.

The gene calls are TRBV7-8 and TRBJ2-2, with D possibly matching TRBD1 (5 bases). Germline V lookup: CDR1 SGHVS, CDR2 FQNEAQ. There are 16 residues in the CDR3. Trimming cost V 0 bases and J 4 bases, with 12 bases left between them. CDR3 DNA sequence: TGTGCCAGCAGCTTAGCGTGGGGCAAGGCCACCGGGGAGCTGTTTTTT. Residues: CASSLAWGKATGELFF.

In its sample, this clonotype was seen many times. The chain uses TRBV20-1 and TRBJ2-7, with 8 bases that match TRBD2. CDR1 and CDR2 (germline): DFQATT, SNEGSKA (reference sequence). The junction had 11 bases not matched to a gene; V was cut back by 5 bases and J by 2 bases. The CDR3 is 15 amino acids. In DNA form, the CDR3 reads TGCAGTGCTGTTAGCCCGGGACTAGGGGCCTACGAGCAGTACTTC. Its translation: CSAVSPGLGAYEQYF.

This clonotype was seen ten or more times. The chain couples TRBV6-5 to TRBJ2-3; 8 bases agree with TRBD1. From germline, CDR1 is MNHEY and CDR2 SVGAGI. The CDR3 runs to 15 residues. Trimming cost V 5 bases and J 4 bases; bases outside gene matches: 8. The CDR3 DNA is TGTGCCAGCAGTCTACAGGGGGGTAGTCCAGATACGCAGTATTTT. Its translation: CASSLQGGSPDTQYF.

This sequence joins TRBV20-1 and TRBJ2-1; the D gene is possibly TRBD1 (6 bases). The CDR3 is 15 amino acids. With 2 bases removed from V and 5 bases from J, the gap between germline ends came to 16 bases. Germline V lookup: CDR1 DFQATT, CDR2 SNEGSKA (reference sequence). CDR3 region: CSARQGRSLHNEQFF. The CDR3 coding sequence is TGCAGTGCTAGACAGGGGAGATCCCTACACAATGAGCAGTTCTTC.

CDR3 coding DNA: TGCAGCGTTGAATCCCCCGGGGAGCTGTTTTTT. It yields the protein CSVESPGELFF. The chain uses TRBV29-1 and TRBJ2-2; D not certain. Trimming removed 2 bases at V and 6 bases at J, with 4 bases between. The V gene's germline CDR1 is SQVTM and CDR2 ANQGSEA. This CDR3 spans 11 amino acids.

This clonotype was counted between two and nine times. The J gene is TRBJ2-5, the V gene TRBV20-1; 12 bases line up with TRBD2. Germline CDR1 reads DFQATT; CDR2 reads SNEGSKA (reference sequence). The V segment lost 6 bases and the J segment 2 bases; nucleotides outside the gene matches: 7. The CDR3 contains 15 residues. CDR3 region: CSAGLAGGKQETQYF. The CDR3 bases are TGCAGTGCGGGTCTAGCGGGGGGGAAACAAGAGACCCAGTACTTC.

This clonotype came up many times. The CDR3 DNA follows: TGCGCCAGCAGCTTGTTTCTAGGTGAAAATTCGTACTTC. This codes for CASSLFLGENSYF. V gene TRBV5-1 combines with J gene TRBJ2-7; no definite D call. Trimming left V 1 base short and J 12 bases short, with 17 bases between. Germline lookup yields CDR1 SGHRS and CDR2 YFSETQ. The CDR3 length is 13 residues.

This clonotype was counted at least ten times. The chain carries TRBV6-5 and TRBJ1-4; perhaps TRBD1 as D (5 bases). The V end lost 7 bases, the J end lost 4 bases, and 10 bases lay between the germline ends. From germline, CDR1 is MNHEY and CDR2 SVGAGI. This CDR3 comprises 13 residues. CDR3 DNA: TGTGCCAGCACCCGGGGGGTTAATGAAAAACTGTTTTTT. Translation: CASTRGVNEKLFF.

The gene calls are TRBV2 and TRBJ2-1, with 9 bases aligning to TRBD1. The CDR3 runs to 12 residues. The V gene end was trimmed by 8 bases and the J gene end by 10 bases; junction bases not matched to a gene: 6. The germline gives CDR1 SNHLY, CDR2 FYNNEI. The CDR3 bases are TGTGCCAGCCCGGACAGGGGCGGCGAGCAGTTCTTC. This translates into CASPDRGGEQFF.

This clonotype qualifies as medium-sized. This chain uses TRBV9 with TRBJ2-7, with D maybe TRBD2 (6 bases). Germline CDR1 and CDR2: SGDLS and YYNGEE. CDR3 length: 14 residues. V lost 0 bases and J lost 4, with 11 bases in between. CDR3 loop: CASSVEGGGYEQYF. CDR3 in DNA: TGTGCCAGCAGCGTAGAAGGAGGAGGGTACGAGCAGTACTTC.

The chain employs TRBV5-5 and TRBJ2-5; 10 nucleotides align to TRBD2. After removal of 5 bases from V and 1 base from J, the junction contained 2 bases not matched to a gene. Germline V gene lookup returns CDR1 SGHKS and CDR2 YYEKEE (reference sequence). This CDR3 has 14 residues. CDR3 loop: CASRLAGRQETQYF. The CDR3 region has the DNA TGTGCCAGCAGACTAGCGGGGCGCCAAGAGACCCAGTACTTC.

In its sample, this clonotype was seen a few times. This chain uses TRBV9 with TRBJ2-3, with TRBD1 identical over 8 bases. The CDR3 covers 13 residues. The germline gives CDR1 SGDLS, CDR2 YYNGEE. The junction had 0 bases not matched to a gene; V was cut back by 5 bases and J by 1 base. CDR3 sequence reads: CASRGQGTDTQYF. CDR3 bases: TGTGCCAGCAGGGGACAGGGCACAGATACGCAGTATTTT.

This clonotype was observed a few times. This rearrangement joins TRBV6-2 or TRBV6-3 to TRBJ2-7, with D possibly matching TRBD1 (7 bases). CDR3 length: 16 residues. V lost 2 bases and J 7 bases, leaving 21 bases between the germline ends. Germline V lookup: CDR1 MNHEY, CDR2 SVGEGT. CDR3 sequence (DNA): TGTGCCAGCAGTTACGCCCCTGAGGAGGGGGCGGAGGAGCAGTACTTC. The encoded protein is CASSYAPEEGAEEQYF.

At least ten counts were recorded for this clonotype. This chain uses TRBV6-1 with TRBJ2-1; 10 bases map to TRBD2. This CDR3 has 15 residues. The V segment lost 5 bases and the J segment 3 bases; nucleotides outside the gene matches: 4. Germline CDR1 MNHNS, CDR2 SASEGT. In DNA form, the CDR3 reads TGTGCCAGCAGTCGAGCGGGGGGGAACTACAATGAGCAGTTCTTC. It is translated as CASSRAGGNYNEQFF.

In its sample, this clonotype was seen many times. The CDR3 DNA reads TGTGCCAGCAGCTTGGACGACACGAAGTACTTC. Encoded protein: CASSLDDTKYF. The chain combines TRBV11-2 with TRBJ2-7; D ambiguous. The V gene's germline CDR1 is SGHAT and CDR2 FQNNGV. This CDR3 has 11 residues. Between the trimmed V and J ends, which lost 3 bases and 11 bases, there was a span of 11 bases.

This clonotype turned up a few times. The chain uses TRBV7-8 and TRBJ2-7; D not resolved. The CDR3 has 16 residues. V gave up 0 bases and J gave up 5 bases, with 17 bases separating them. Germline CDR1 reads SGHVS; CDR2 reads FQNEAQ. CDR3 region: CASSLARARIPHEQYF. In DNA form, the CDR3 reads TGTGCCAGCAGCTTAGCGAGAGCTAGAATTCCCCACGAGCAGTACTTC.

This chain links TRBV19 with TRBJ2-3; tentative D call: TRBD1 (6 bases). The CDR3 contains 15 residues. From germline, CDR1 is LNHDA and CDR2 SQIVND (reference sequence). V was clipped by 10 bases and J by 4 bases, with 21 bases between them. CDR3 sequence: CATAITGTRADTQYF. DNA of the CDR3: TGTGCCACCGCGATTACAGGGACCAGGGCAGATACGCAGTATTTT.